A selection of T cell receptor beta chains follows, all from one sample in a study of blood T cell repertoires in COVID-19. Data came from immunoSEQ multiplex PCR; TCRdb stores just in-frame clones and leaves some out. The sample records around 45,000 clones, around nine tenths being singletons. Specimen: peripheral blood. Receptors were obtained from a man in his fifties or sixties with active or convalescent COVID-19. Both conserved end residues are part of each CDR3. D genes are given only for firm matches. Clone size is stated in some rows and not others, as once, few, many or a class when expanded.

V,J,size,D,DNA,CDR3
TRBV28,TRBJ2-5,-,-,TGTGCCAGCAGTTTATATAACGGGGATGAGGAGACCCAGTACTTC,CASSLYNGDEETQYF
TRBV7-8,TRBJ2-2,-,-,TGTGCCAGCAGCCCATACACCGGGGAGCTGTTTTTT,CASSPYTGELFF
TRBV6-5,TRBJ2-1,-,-,TGTGCCGGTCGGGGGTTCAGCAATGAGCAGTTCTTC,CAGRGFSNEQFF
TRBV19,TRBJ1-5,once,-,TGTGCCAGTAGTCCCCCGGGAGGTTCAGGGGAGCATTTT,CASSPPGGSGEHF
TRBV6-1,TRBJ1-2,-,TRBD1,TGTGCCAGCAGTGAAGGACAGGGAAGCAGCTATGGCTACACCTTC,CASSEGQGSSYGYTF
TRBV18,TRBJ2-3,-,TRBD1,TGTGCCAGCTCACCACAGGGACAGACCACAGATACGCAGTATTTT,CASSPQGQTTDTQYF
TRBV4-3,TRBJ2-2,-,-,TGCGCCAGCAGCCAAGAAGGGACAACGAACACCGGGGAGCTGTTTTTT,CASSQEGTTNTGELFF
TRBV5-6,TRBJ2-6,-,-,TGTGCCAGCAGCTACAGACAGAGACTTGGGGCCAACGTCCTGACTTTC,CASSYRQRLGANVLTF
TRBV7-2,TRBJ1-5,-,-,TGTGCCAGCAGCTTAGCGTTGGGGACAAAAAATCAGCCCCAGCATTTT,CASSLALGTKNQPQHF
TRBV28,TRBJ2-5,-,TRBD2,TGTGCCAGCCGTATAAAAAGGGCTAGCGGGGACCAAGAGACCCAGTACTTC,CASRIKRASGDQETQYF
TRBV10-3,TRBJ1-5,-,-,TGTGCCATCAGTGACCAGGGCGGAATTACCAATCAGCCCCAGCATTTT,CAISDQGGITNQPQHF
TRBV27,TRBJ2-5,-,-,TGTGCCAGCAAATTGTGGGGAGAAGAGACCCAGTACTTC,CASKLWGEETQYF
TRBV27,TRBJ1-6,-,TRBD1,TGTGCCAGTCGCTCCGGACAGGGCGATTCACCCCTCCACTTT,CASRSGQGDSPLHF
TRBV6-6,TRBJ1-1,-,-,TGTGCCAGCAGCTACTCGCTACAGGGCGCTGAAGCTTTCTTT,CASSYSLQGAEAFF
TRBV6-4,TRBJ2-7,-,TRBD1,TGTGCCAGCAGTCGCGACAGGGGCTACGAGCAGTACTTC,CASSRDRGYEQYF
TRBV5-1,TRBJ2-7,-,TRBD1,TGCGCCAGCAGCCCCCGGGACAGTCCCTACGAGCAGTACTTC,CASSPRDSPYEQYF
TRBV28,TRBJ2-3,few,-,TGTGCCAGCAGTTTACCGAGACTAGAGAGTGTTTCACAGTATTTT,CASSLPRLESVSQYF
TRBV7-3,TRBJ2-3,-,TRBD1,TGTGCCAGCAGCTTAAATAGGGGACAGGGGGAGATGGATACGCAGTATTTT,CASSLNRGQGEMDTQYF
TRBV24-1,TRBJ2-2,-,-,TGTGCCACCAGTGACTTAAATTCCGGGACAAGGAACACCGGGGAGCTGTTTTTT,CATSDLNSGTRNTGELFF
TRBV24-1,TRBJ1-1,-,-,TGTGCCACCAGTGATTTCTTGGGGGCGTGTAGAACTGAAGCTTTCTTT,CATSDFLGACRTEAFF
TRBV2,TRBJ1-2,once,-,TGTGCCAGCAGCGAGGCCAGGGGCTATGGCTACACCTTC,CASSEARGYGYTF
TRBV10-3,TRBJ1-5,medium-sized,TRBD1,TGTGCCATCAGTGAGCCCACAGGGGGAGATCAGCCCCAGCATTTT,CAISEPTGGDQPQHF
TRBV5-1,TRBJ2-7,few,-,TGCGCCAGCAGCATACAGGGCTACGAGCAGTACTTC,CASSIQGYEQYF
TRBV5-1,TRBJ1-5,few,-,TGCGCCAGCAGCTTGGAGGGCCAGGGAGGACAGCCCCAGCATTTT,CASSLEGQGGQPQHF
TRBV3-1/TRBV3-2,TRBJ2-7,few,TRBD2,TGTGCCAGCGGACGGGGACTAGCGGGTTACGAGCAGTACTTC,CASGRGLAGYEQYF
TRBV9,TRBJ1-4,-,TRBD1,TGTGCCAGCAGCGTCCACAGGGGTGGTGGGGAAAAACTGTTTTTT,CASSVHRGGGEKLFF
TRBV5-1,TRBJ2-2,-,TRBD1,TGCGCCAGCAGCTGGGACAGTTCGAACACCGGGGAGCTGTTTTTT,CASSWDSSNTGELFF
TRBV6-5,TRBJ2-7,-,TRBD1,TGTGCCAGCAGTTACGGAGGACAGGGGAGGCAGTACTTC,CASSYGGQGRQYF
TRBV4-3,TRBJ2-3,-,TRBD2,TGCGCCAGCAGCCGCCGACTAGCGGGGGGGTCTAGCACAGATACGCAGTATTTT,CASSRRLAGGSSTDTQYF
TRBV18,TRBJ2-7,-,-,TGTGCCAGCTCACCCCTCTCCTACGAGCAGTACTTC,CASSPLSYEQYF
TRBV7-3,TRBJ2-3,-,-,TGTGCCAGCAGCTTATCCGGCACAGATACGCAGTATTTT,CASSLSGTDTQYF
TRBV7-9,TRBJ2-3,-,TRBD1,TGTGCCAGCAGCCTGCGACAGGGGAGAGGATTTATGTTTTCAGATACGCAGTATTTT,CASSLRQGRGFMFSDTQYF